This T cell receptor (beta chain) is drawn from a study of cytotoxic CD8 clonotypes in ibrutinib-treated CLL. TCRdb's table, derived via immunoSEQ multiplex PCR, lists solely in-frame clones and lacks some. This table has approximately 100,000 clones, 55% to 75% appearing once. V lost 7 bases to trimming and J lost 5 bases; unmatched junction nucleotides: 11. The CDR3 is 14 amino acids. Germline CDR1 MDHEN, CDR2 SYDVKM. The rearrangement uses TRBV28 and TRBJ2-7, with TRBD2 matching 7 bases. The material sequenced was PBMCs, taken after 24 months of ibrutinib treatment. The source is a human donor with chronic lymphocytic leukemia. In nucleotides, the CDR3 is TGTGCCAGCACACCCCCCCGGGGGGTCCACGAGCAGTACTTC. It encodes CASTPPRGVHEQYF.